The 29 T cell receptor beta chains reported below all come from one sample, sequenced in a study of cytomegalovirus exposure and HLA in healthy donors. The PCR had 60 Vbeta and 13 Jbeta primers. The data were produced by immunoSEQ multiplex PCR, yet TCRdb's version contains in-frame clones alone and is incomplete. This sample has 100,000 or so clones, with over 75% found just once. Sequencing was done on a sample of PBMCs. The origin of the receptors is a man aged 35 to 55 in good health and CMV-seropositive.

In this sample, this clone turned up once. J is TRBJ2-4 and V is TRBV5-8; 10 bases are shared with TRBD1. CDR3 length: 18 amino acids. J gave up 4 bases and V 4 bases, and 14 bases lay outside the gene matches. Germline CDR1 reads SGHTS; CDR2 reads YDEGEE. CDR3 sequence: CASSHRTGGLVSKNIQYF. DNA for the CDR3: TGTGCCAGCAGCCACCGGACAGGGGGTCTGGTATCGAAAAACATTCAGTACTTC.

The genes are TRBV4-2 and TRBJ1-3; tentatively, D is TRBD1 (5 bases). V was shortened by 0 bases and J by 7 bases, with 13 bases between the two germline ends. Looked up from germline, CDR1 is LGHNA and CDR2 is YNFKEQ. This CDR3 comprises 15 residues. The CDR3 here is CASSQDQQVGNTIYF. For the CDR3, the DNA is TGTGCCAGCAGCCAAGATCAACAGGTTGGGAACACCATATATTTT.

The V gene is TRBV7-2, the J gene TRBJ2-7, with 7 bases lining up with TRBD2. The CDR3 sequence is 11 residues long. Germline-derived CDR1 and CDR2 are SGHTA and FQGNSA. V gave up 5 bases and J gave up 9 bases; unmatched junction bases: 4. CDR3 nucleotides: TGTGCCAGCAGCCTACGCGGGAGGCAGTACTTC. Protein sequence: CASSLRGRQYF.

This chain uses TRBV28 with TRBJ2-2; 10 bases fit TRBD1. The CDR3 totals 14 residues. CDR1 and CDR2 (germline): MDHEN, SYDVKM. V lost 2 bases to trimming and J lost 9 bases; unmatched junction nucleotides: 3. The CDR3 bases are TGTGCCAGCAGTTTAGGGACAGGGGTGAGGGAGCTGTTTTTT. Its protein is CASSLGTGVRELFF. Filled out from reference TRBV28 and TRBJ2-2, the complete variable domain reads DVKVTQSSRYLVKRTGEKVFLECVQDMDHENMFWYRQDPGLGLRLIYFSYDVKMKEKGDIPEGYSVSREKKERFSLILESASTNQTSMYLCASSLGTGVRELFFGEGSRLTVL.

The chain is built from TRBV13 and TRBJ1-1; D remains unclear. Germline values: CDR1 PRHDT, CDR2 FYEKMQ (reference sequence). This CDR3 comprises 13 residues. Trimming left V 5 bases short and J 1 base short, with 8 bases between. The CDR3 region is CASSSRWNTEAFF. The CDR3 DNA follows: TGTGCCAGCAGCAGCCGATGGAACACTGAAGCTTTCTTT.

The chain uses TRBV7-9 and TRBJ1-2; TRBD1 matches 7 bases. Unmatched junction bases numbered 3, after V lost 1 base and J lost 4 bases. This CDR3 has 14 amino acids. Germline lookup yields CDR1 SEHNR and CDR2 FQNEAQ (reference sequence). The CDR3 loop is CASSLEPGGYGYTF. The CDR3 bases are TGTGCCAGCAGCTTAGAACCAGGGGGCTATGGCTACACCTTC.

The rearrangement links TRBV18 to TRBJ2-1, with 15 bases that match TRBD2. The CDR3 covers 19 residues. After removal of 3 bases from V and 0 bases from J, the junction contained 6 bases not matched to a gene. The germline V gene has CDR1 KGHSH and CDR2 LQKENI. The CDR3, as DNA: TGTGCCAGCTCACCCCGGACTAGCGGGGGGGCACGCTCCTACAATGAGCAGTTCTTC. It encodes CASSPRTSGGARSYNEQFF.

The table lists this clone with a few counts. The chain couples TRBV18 to TRBJ2-2; maybe TRBD2 (5 bases). Germline V gene sequence: CDR1 KGHSH, CDR2 LQKENI. Trimming removed 3 bases from V and 5 bases from J, with 16 bases in between. The CDR3 covers 16 residues. CDR3 sequence reads: CASSPAVTRNTGELFF. The CDR3 coding sequence is TGTGCCAGCTCACCGGCCGTAACTAGAAATACCGGGGAGCTGTTTTTT.

The chain uses TRBV6-4 and TRBJ2-3; 10 bases match TRBD2. Germline CDR1 reads MRHNA; CDR2 reads SNTAGT. The ends lost 0 bases at V and 1 base at J; junction bases unmatched: 1. The CDR3 spans 16 residues. This CDR3 is CASSDSGTSGTDTQYF. DNA of the CDR3: TGTGCCAGCAGTGACTCTGGGACTAGCGGCACAGATACGCAGTATTTT.

This CDR3 is CASSHTVTSTDTQYF. CDR3 DNA: TGTGCCAGCAGCCATACAGTCACTAGCACAGATACGCAGTATTTT. The rearrangement uses TRBV7-8 and TRBJ2-3; no reliable D call. Germline lookup yields CDR1 SGHVS and CDR2 FQNEAQ. The CDR3 contains 15 residues. V was pared by 5 bases and J by 0 bases, with 12 bases between.

CDR3 protein: CASSSASGAGGTDTQYF. In DNA, the CDR3 is TGTGCCAGCAGCTCAGCAAGCGGAGCGGGGGGCACAGATACGCAGTATTTT. This chain joins TRBV7-2 and TRBJ2-3; 8 bases are a match to TRBD2. V trimming: 4 bases; J trimming: 1 base; junction bases outside the gene matches: 10. The germline V gene has CDR1 SGHTA and CDR2 FQGNSA. The CDR3 length is 17 residues.

The chain couples TRBV2 to TRBJ2-7; 9 nucleotides align to TRBD1. The CDR3 has 14 amino acids. Germline trimming cut 6 bases from V and 3 bases from J; bases unmatched to any gene: 6. Germline assignment: CDR1 SNHLY and CDR2 FYNNEI. CDR3 protein: CASRIDRGNYEQYF. The CDR3 coding sequence is TGTGCCAGCAGGATCGACAGGGGGAACTACGAGCAGTACTTC.

The chain couples TRBV7-6 to TRBJ2-1, with TRBD2 identical over 14 bases. CDR3 length equals 19 residues. Trimming at V came to 3 bases and at J to 0 bases, leaving 7 bases not matched to a gene. Germline CDR1 is SGHVS and CDR2 is FNYEAQ. The CDR3 region is CASSFRLAGGASSYNEQFF. CDR3 bases: TGTGCCAGCAGCTTCCGACTAGCGGGGGGGGCGAGCTCCTACAATGAGCAGTTCTTC.

This clone was seen a handful of times. DNA for the CDR3: TGTGCCAGCAGCAAAGGGTGGGGGACAGGGGAAAACTTGAACACCGGGGAGCTGTTTTTT. Encoded protein: CASSKGWGTGENLNTGELFF. The chain carries TRBV21-1 and TRBJ2-2; TRBD1 is taken as the D call from the table, unchecked against the DNA. TRBV21-1 is tagged as a pseudogene. This CDR3 comprises 20 residues.

This chain connects TRBV5-1 to TRBJ2-5; the D is unclear. The J call could be wrong; TRBJ2-7 is a better fit for the DNA end. Germline CDR1 and CDR2: SGHRS and YFSETQ. The CDR3 has 14 residues. CDR3 in amino acids: CASSLRLGSNEQYF. The CDR3, as DNA: TGCGCCAGCAGCTTGAGATTGGGCTCAAACGAGCAGTACTTC.

Regarding this clone: At one end the junction does not follow the germline gene, possibly because of a read error. Other DNA sequences in this specimen translate into the identical CDR3. The rearrangement joins TRBV7-2 to TRBJ2-7; D perhaps matches TRBD2 (5 bases). Germline V lookup: CDR1 SGHTA, CDR2 FQGNSA. This CDR3 contains 15 residues. The CDR3 coding sequence is TGCGCCAGCAGCCAAGATATCCGGGGTTCTGACGAGCAGTACTTC. Translating it yields CASSQDIRGSDEQYF. The full variable domain, with the rest looked up from reference TRBV7-2 and TRBJ2-7, is GAGVSQSPSNKVTEKGKDVELRCDPISGHTALYWYRQSLGQGLEFLIYFQGNSAPDKSGLPSDRFSAERTGGSVSTLTIQRTQQEDSAVYLCASSQDIRGSDEQYFGPGTRLTVT.

This rearrangement joins TRBV6-1 to TRBJ2-7; 9 bases fit TRBD2. V was clipped by 4 bases and J by 6 bases; unmatched bases: 10. Germline CDR1 reads MNHNS; CDR2 reads SASEGT. The CDR3 is made up of 15 amino acids. As DNA, the CDR3 is TGTGCCAGCAGTGGTCTTGGCGGGGGGGCCATCGAGCAGTACTTC. Translated: CASSGLGGGAIEQYF.

This chain links TRBV15 with TRBJ2-7, with a tentative D call TRBD1 (6 bases). CDR1 LNHNV and CDR2 YYDKDF come from the germline V gene (reference sequence). V lost 6 bases and J lost 0, with 9 bases in between. The CDR3 has 13 amino acids. Here the CDR3 reads CATRAGDSYEQYF. In DNA form, the CDR3 reads TGTGCCACCAGGGCAGGGGACTCCTACGAGCAGTACTTC.

This rearrangement joins TRBV7-2 to TRBJ2-7, with D possibly matching TRBD1 (7 bases). This CDR3 is built from 15 residues. Trimming removed 2 bases from V and 0 bases from J, with 11 bases in between. Per germline, CDR1 SGHTA and CDR2 FQGNSA. DNA of the CDR3: TGTGCCAGCAGCTTACAGGGGGGCCGCTCCTACGAGCAGTACTTC. Residues: CASSLQGGRSYEQYF. The variable domain in full, completed from reference TRBV7-2 and TRBJ2-7, reads GAGVSQSPSNKVTEKGKDVELRCDPISGHTALYWYRQSLGQGLEFLIYFQGNSAPDKSGLPSDRFSAERTGGSVSTLTIQRTQQEDSAVYLCASSLQGGRSYEQYFGPGTRLTVT.

A single count supports this clone. The chain combines TRBV7-2 with TRBJ2-5, with TRBD2 identical over 8 bases. CDR1 and CDR2 from the germline V gene are SGHTA and FQGNSA. This CDR3 has 16 residues. With 0 bases clipped from V and 3 bases from J, the junction kept 6 bases outside the gene matches. This CDR3 reads CASSLARGAWEETQYF. The CDR3 nucleotides are TGTGCCAGCAGCTTAGCGCGGGGGGCGTGGGAAGAGACCCAGTACTTC.

The chain has TRBV27 and TRBJ1-6, with D maybe TRBD1 (6 bases). Germline V gene data show CDR1 as MNHEY and CDR2 as SMNVEV (reference sequence). This CDR3 comprises 14 residues. Trimming removed 5 bases at V and 15 bases at J, with 20 bases between. The CDR3 coding sequence is TGTGCCAGCAGTCGACGGGACACCGCTCCGTTCCTCCACTTT. Amino acid sequence: CASSRRDTAPFLHF.

The chain uses TRBV7-2 and TRBJ2-7; D might be TRBD2 (6 bases). The CDR3 totals 15 residues. V was trimmed by 5 bases and J by 5 bases, leaving 19 bases between them. Germline CDR1 is SGHTA and CDR2 is FQGNSA. The CDR3 nucleotides are TGTGCCAGCAGCCGCATCTATAGGGGCGGGGACGAGCAGTACTTC. Amino acid sequence: CASSRIYRGGDEQYF.

The CDR3 region has the DNA TGTGCCAGCAGTGAATCACAGGGGGCAGGGGAGACCCAGTACTTC. Its protein product is CASSESQGAGETQYF. The chain joins TRBV6-1 to TRBJ2-5, with TRBD1 identical over 9 bases. Germline-derived CDR1 and CDR2 are MNHNS and SASEGT. The CDR3 has 15 residues. V was clipped by 2 bases and J by 5 bases; unmatched bases: 6.

V is TRBV11-2 and J is TRBJ2-7; the match to TRBD2 covers 7 bases. This CDR3 is 15 amino acids long. Germline loops: CDR1 SGHAT, CDR2 FQNNGV. With 1 base clipped from V and 0 bases from J, the junction kept 3 bases outside the gene matches. The CDR3 sequence is CASSLGPSGSYEQYF. CDR3 DNA: TGTGCCAGCAGCTTAGGCCCTAGCGGCTCCTACGAGCAGTACTTC.

J is TRBJ2-3 and V is TRBV4-1, with 7 bases fitting TRBD2. J gave up 3 bases and V 7 bases, and 1 base lay outside the gene matches. CDR3 length: 12 residues. Germline values: CDR1 MGHRA, CDR2 YSYEKL. The CDR3 region has the DNA TGCGCCAGCACCGGGGGGACAGATACGCAGTATTTT. The encoded protein is CASTGGTDTQYF.

This chain connects TRBV4-1 to TRBJ2-5; no clear D. Trimming shortened V by 4 bases and J by 4 bases, and 13 bases separated the two germline ends. This CDR3 spans 14 amino acids. Germline lookup yields CDR1 MGHRA and CDR2 YSYEKL. The CDR3 sequence is CASSPRGPRETQYF. CDR3 DNA: TGCGCCAGCAGCCCCAGAGGTCCCCGAGAGACCCAGTACTTC.

This clone was detected a few times. J is TRBJ2-1 and V is TRBV11-2; tentative D call: TRBD2 (6 bases). V was pared by 6 bases and J by 7 bases, with 13 bases between. Looked up from germline, CDR1 is SGHAT and CDR2 is FQNNGV. The CDR3 totals 13 residues. The CDR3 region has the DNA TGTGCCAGCAGGTTCGGAGGGAATAATGAGCAGTTCTTC. Translating gives CASRFGGNNEQFF.

The V call is TRBV5-1, the J call TRBJ1-2; 11 positions agree with TRBD1. Germline CDR1 SGHRS, CDR2 YFSETQ. The CDR3 is 17 residues long. With 3 bases clipped from V and 2 bases from J, the junction kept 9 bases outside the gene matches. CDR3 sequence reads: CASSWAGQGAKNYGYTF. CDR3 DNA sequence: TGCGCCAGCAGCTGGGCCGGACAGGGGGCAAAAAACTATGGCTACACCTTC.

This clone appeared once. The rearrangement joins TRBV10-3 to TRBJ2-3; D not certain. This CDR3 comprises 11 residues. Germline V gives CDR1 ENHRY, CDR2 SYGVKD. V lost 6 bases to trimming and J lost 4 bases, with 5 bases between them. The CDR3 nucleotides read TGTGCCATCAGCCGGTCAGATACGCAGTATTTT. Translation gives CAISRSDTQYF.